This TCR beta chain derives from a study of vaccination and CD4 T cells after COVID-19. Study-level information: Samples taken post-COVID came a median roughly 13 weeks after diagnosis, ranging from 35 to 161. The authors sampled three convalescent patients on day 14 and on days 161 to 241 post-vaccination. Investigators stimulated cells with overlapping spike peptides drawn from SARS-CoV-2, HCoV-NL63, HCoV-OC43 and HCoV-229E.

The assay that was used to sequence DNA from cultured CD4+ T cells was the Oncomine TCR Beta short-read assay. One entry per CDR3 protein results from TCRdb running MiXCR on the PCR reads. This sample yields around 20,000 distinct CDR3 sequences, of which less than 40% are seen a single time; 2.6% belongs to the top ten. In regard to this clonotype: No antigen is known for it.

This sample's time point: late sampling 161 to 241 days after vaccination in a few convalescent patients. Treatment given: approximately 11-day PBMC culture with coronavirus spike peptide pools or control peptides (ViraFEST assay). Fresh replacement IL-2 medium substituted for half the medium on days 3 and 7. Germline assignment: CDR1 LNHDA and CDR2 SQIVND (reference sequence). Trimming at V came to 4 bases and at J to 11 bases, leaving 8 bases not matched to a gene. The CDR3 is made up of 12 amino acids. The V and J genes are TRBV19 and TRBJ2-7, with TRBD1 matching over 7 bases. Source: CD4+ T cells from blood, cultured in vitro, taken about 7 months after SARS-CoV-2 vaccination. The TCR sequence derives from a human donor who had recovered from COVID-19. The CDR3: CASSTSTGAKYF. The CDR3 nucleotides are TGTGCCAGTAGTACCTCTACAGGGGCCAAGTACTTC.